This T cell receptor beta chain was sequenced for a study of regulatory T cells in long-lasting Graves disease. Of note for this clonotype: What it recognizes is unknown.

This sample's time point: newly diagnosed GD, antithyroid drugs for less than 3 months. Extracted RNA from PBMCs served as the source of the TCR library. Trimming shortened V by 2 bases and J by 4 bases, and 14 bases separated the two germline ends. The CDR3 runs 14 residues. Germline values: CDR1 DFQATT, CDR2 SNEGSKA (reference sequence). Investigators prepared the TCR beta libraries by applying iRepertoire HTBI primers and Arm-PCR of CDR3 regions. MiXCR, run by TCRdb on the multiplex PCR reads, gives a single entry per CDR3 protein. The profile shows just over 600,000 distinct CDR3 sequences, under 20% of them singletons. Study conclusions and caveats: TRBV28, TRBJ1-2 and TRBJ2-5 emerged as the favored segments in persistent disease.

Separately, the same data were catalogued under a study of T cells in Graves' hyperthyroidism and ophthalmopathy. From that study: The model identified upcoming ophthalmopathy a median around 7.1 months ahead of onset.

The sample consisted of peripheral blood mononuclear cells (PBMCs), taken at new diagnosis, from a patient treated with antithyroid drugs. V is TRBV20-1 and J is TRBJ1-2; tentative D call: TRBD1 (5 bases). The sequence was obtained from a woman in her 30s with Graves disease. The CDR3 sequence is CSARRGKDGYGYTF. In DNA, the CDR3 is TGCAGTGCTAGAAGGGGCAAAGACGGCTATGGCTACACCTTC.